The 22 T cell receptor beta chains below all came from one sample that was sequenced in a study of CD8 T cells in Susac syndrome. A quantity of roughly 0.5 to 1 ug RNA underwent reverse transcription using random hexamers. Each CDR3 protein gets one entry after TCRdb re-called the immunoSEQ multiplex PCR reads with MiXCR. The sample yields around 130,000 distinct CDR3 sequences, 90% to 95% seen once. The sample comprised CD4+ T cells from PBMCs. These receptors all stem from a human donor with multiple sclerosis.

The rearrangement links TRBV6-2 or TRBV6-3 to TRBJ1-2; TRBD1 is a possible D gene (5 bases). This CDR3 has 12 residues. V shed 6 bases and J shed 7 bases, with 12 bases lying between them. In germline, CDR1 is MNHEY, CDR2 SVGEGT. This CDR3 is CASRPGITGYTF. The CDR3 DNA follows: TGTGCCAGCAGGCCAGGGATTACTGGCTACACCTTC.

The rearrangement uses TRBV12-3 or TRBV12-4 and TRBJ1-3, with 7 nucleotides matching TRBD1. The CDR3 length is 17 residues. J gave up 3 bases and V 6 bases, and 14 bases lay outside the gene matches. The CDR3 coding sequence is TGTGCCAGCAGCCACAGAGGGCAGGGGGGGTATGGAAACACCATATATTTT. It yields the protein CASSHRGQGGYGNTIYF.

This chain uses TRBV7-6 with TRBJ2-2, with TRBD2 identical over 10 bases. Germline lookup yields CDR1 SGHVS and CDR2 FNYEAQ. The trim removed 1 base at V and 5 bases at J, leaving 7 bases unmatched. The CDR3 is made up of 17 amino acids. This CDR3 is CASSLGVASGRTGELFF. CDR3 in DNA: TGTGCCAGCAGCTTAGGGGTCGCTAGCGGGAGAACCGGGGAGCTGTTTTTT.

The chain carries TRBV2 and TRBJ1-5, with TRBD1 matching over 9 bases. CDR1 and CDR2 from the germline V gene are SNHLY and FYNNEI. The CDR3 runs to 14 residues. V lost 5 bases, J lost 6 bases, and 5 bases stayed unmatched. The CDR3 sequence is CASSLGQGSQPQHF. The CDR3 bases are TGTGCCAGCAGTTTGGGACAGGGAAGTCAGCCCCAGCATTTT. Full variable domain (missing parts from reference TRBV2 and TRBJ1-5): EPEVTQTPSHQVTQMGQEVILRCVPISNHLYFYWYRQILGQKVEFLVSFYNNEISEKSEIFDDQFSVERPDGSNFTLKIRSTKLEDSAMYFCASSLGQGSQPQHFGDGTRLSIL.

The V call is TRBV9, the J call TRBJ2-2; 7 bases map to TRBD2. The CDR3 is 17 amino acids. With 5 bases clipped from V and 0 bases from J, the junction kept 10 bases outside the gene matches. Germline V gives CDR1 SGDLS, CDR2 YYNGEE. CDR3 sequence: CASSFMSGIANTGELFF. CDR3 coding DNA: TGTGCCAGCAGTTTTATGAGCGGGATCGCGAACACCGGGGAGCTGTTTTTT.

This sequence joins TRBV28 and TRBJ2-3, with TRBD2 identical over 11 bases. The CDR3 runs to 16 residues. V gave up 4 bases and J gave up 4 bases; unmatched junction bases: 7. CDR1 is MDHEN, CDR2 SYDVKM, per germline. The CDR3 region is CASSSLAGGPSDTQYF. The DNA of the CDR3 is TGTGCCAGCAGTTCTTTAGCGGGGGGGCCTTCAGATACGCAGTATTTT.

The chain uses TRBV2 and TRBJ2-3; no clear D. This CDR3 is 13 amino acids long. CDR1 and CDR2 (germline): SNHLY, FYNNEI. V lost 4 bases to trimming and J lost 1 base, with 6 bases between them. The CDR3, as DNA: TGTGCCAGCAGTGTAGGCGGCACAGATACGCAGTATTTT. Translation gives CASSVGGTDTQYF. Full variable domain (remainder filled in from reference TRBV2 and TRBJ2-3): EPEVTQTPSHQVTQMGQEVILRCVPISNHLYFYWYRQILGQKVEFLVSFYNNEISEKSEIFDDQFSVERPDGSNFTLKIRSTKLEDSAMYFCASSVGGTDTQYFGPGTRLTVL.

CDR3 nucleotides: TGTGCCAGCAGTGGGATCAGGGGGAAGAGGACTGAAGCTTTCTTT. It specifies CASSGIRGKRTEAFF. V and J are TRBV6-5 and TRBJ1-1; 7 positions match TRBD1. The CDR3 runs to 15 residues. V shed 5 bases and J 5 bases; nucleotides not matched to a gene: 11. The germline gives CDR1 MNHEY, CDR2 SVGAGI.

A few counts support this clonotype. The chain joins TRBV27 to TRBJ1-2, with D tentatively TRBD1 (5 bases). Trimming took 0 bases from V and 3 from J, leaving 8 bases between them. The CDR3 length is 14 residues. CDR1 is MNHEY, CDR2 SMNVEV, per germline (reference sequence). For the CDR3, the DNA is TGTGCCAGCAGTTTATCGGGGGGTGACTATGGCTACACCTTC. Translated: CASSLSGGDYGYTF.

The chain links TRBV5-1 to TRBJ2-5, with D perhaps TRBD2 (5 bases). The V gene's germline CDR1 is SGHRS and CDR2 YFSETQ. CDR3 size: 14 residues. Trimming pared 3 bases from V and 1 base from J, leaving 10 bases between. The CDR3 here is CASSSDSVQETQYF. CDR3 DNA sequence: TGCGCCAGCAGCTCGGACTCAGTCCAAGAGACCCAGTACTTC.

This chain links TRBV7-2 with TRBJ2-3; 7 bases are shared with TRBD1. Per the germline V gene, CDR1 is SGHTA and CDR2 is FQGNSA. Trimming removed 5 bases from V and 5 bases from J; junction bases left unmatched: 13. The CDR3 runs 16 residues. CDR3 sequence: CASSIQGSLARDTQYF. In nucleotides, the CDR3 is TGTGCCAGCAGCATACAGGGGTCGTTGGCTCGAGATACGCAGTATTTT.

The chain joins TRBV19 to TRBJ2-2; tentatively, D is TRBD1 (6 bases). The CDR3 extends over 16 amino acids. Germline CDR1 reads LNHDA; CDR2 reads SQIVND (reference sequence). V was pared by 11 bases and J by 1 base, with 20 bases between. CDR3 region: CACSNEIRGNTGELFF. The CDR3 DNA sequence: TGTGCCTGTTCTAACGAAATCAGGGGGAACACCGGGGAGCTGTTTTTT.

The chain has TRBV3-1 and TRBJ1-5; 7 bases agree with TRBD1. The CDR3 has 16 amino acids. From germline, CDR1 is LGHDT and CDR2 YNNKEL (reference sequence). V trimming: 1 base; J trimming: 5 bases; junction bases outside the gene matches: 8. The CDR3 DNA reads TGTGCCAGCAGCCAAGGAGGAGGACAGGTCGATCAGCCCCAGCATTTT. Its protein is CASSQGGGQVDQPQHF.

This sequence joins TRBV20-1 and TRBJ2-3; 10 bases map to TRBD2. V lost 5 bases and J lost 0; bases outside the gene matches: 14. The CDR3 runs 18 residues. The germline V gene has CDR1 DFQATT and CDR2 SNEGSKA (reference sequence). The CDR3 spells CSAPTQREGLFSTDTQYF. The CDR3 bases are TGCAGTGCTCCTACTCAGCGGGAGGGCCTCTTCAGCACAGATACGCAGTATTTT.

The V gene is TRBV6-1, the J gene TRBJ2-3, with 9 bases identical to TRBD1. CDR1 and CDR2 (germline): MNHNS, SASEGT. The CDR3 sequence is 16 residues long. V was clipped by 5 bases and J by 3 bases; unmatched bases: 9. CDR3 loop: CASSLITGGSTDTQYF. The CDR3 DNA follows: TGTGCCAGCAGTCTCATAACAGGGGGCAGTACAGATACGCAGTATTTT.

The chain is built from TRBV20-1 and TRBJ1-4; D not certain. Deletions cut 0 bases from V and 6 bases from J, with 5 bases between. This CDR3 is built from 12 residues. Germline CDR1 reads DFQATT; CDR2 reads SNEGSKA (reference sequence). CDR3 residues: CSARDLHEKLFF. CDR3 bases: TGCAGTGCTAGAGACCTCCATGAAAAACTGTTTTTT.

This sequence joins TRBV7-9 and TRBJ1-2; 10 bases are a match to TRBD1. Germline V gives CDR1 SEHNR, CDR2 FQNEAQ (reference sequence). V was clipped by 5 bases and J by 8 bases; unmatched bases: 11. The CDR3 sequence is 15 residues long. For the CDR3, the DNA is TGTGCCAGCAGCCCGGGACAGGGGATTACGAAAGGCTACACCTTC. Its protein is CASSPGQGITKGYTF. The whole variable domain, filled in from reference TRBV7-9 and TRBJ1-2, reads DTGVSQNPRHKITKRGQNVTFRCDPISEHNRLYWYRQTLGQGPEFLTYFQNEAQLEKSRLLSDRFSAERPKGSFSTLEIQRTEQGDSAMYLCASSPGQGITKGYTFGSGTRLTVV.

The V call is TRBV10-3, the J call TRBJ2-4; possibly TRBD2 for D (5 bases). CDR3 length equals 12 residues. V dropped 3 bases and J dropped 7 bases, with 7 bases sitting between them. Germline-derived CDR1 and CDR2 are ENHRY and SYGVKD. The CDR3 DNA reads as TGTGCCATCAGTGAAAGGGAGAACATTCAGTACTTC. It codes for CAISERENIQYF.

The chain combines TRBV2 with TRBJ2-3, with D tentatively TRBD1 (5 bases). The germline V gene encodes CDR1 SNHLY and CDR2 FYNNEI. V was trimmed by 8 bases and J by 4 bases, leaving 13 bases between them. CDR3 length equals 13 residues. The CDR3 DNA sequence: TGTGCCAGCTCCGAAGGGGATTCAGATACGCAGTATTTT. It yields the protein CASSEGDSDTQYF.

This sequence joins TRBV6-5 and TRBJ2-7; 10 positions match TRBD1. V lost 2 bases to trimming and J lost 3 bases; unmatched junction nucleotides: 4. The CDR3 contains 15 residues. Germline values: CDR1 MNHEY, CDR2 SVGAGI. CDR3 amino acids: CASSYRGTGVYEQYF. The CDR3 DNA is TGTGCCAGCAGTTACAGGGGGACAGGGGTCTACGAGCAGTACTTC.

The CDR3 DNA is TGTGCCAGCAGCCCGAGGGACATCTACCCAGCGGTGACCCAGTACTTC. Encoded protein: CASSPRDIYPAVTQYF. The rearrangement uses TRBV7-2 and TRBJ2-5; D might be TRBD1 (6 bases). Germline CDR1 reads SGHTA; CDR2 reads FQGNSA. The ends were cut back, 5 bases at V and 7 bases at J, with 23 bases in the middle. The CDR3 runs 16 residues.

The chain carries TRBV7-2 and TRBJ2-2; D is uncertain. This CDR3 is built from 13 residues. Trimming removed 5 bases from V and 6 bases from J, with 10 bases in between. The germline V gene encodes CDR1 SGHTA and CDR2 FQGNSA. The CDR3 DNA reads as TGTGCCAGCAGCCTAGGGTGGGCCGGGGAGCTGTTTTTT. Translation gives CASSLGWAGELFF.